This entry concerns a single T cell receptor beta chain. Trimming took off 3 bases at V and 0 bases at J, with 15 bases between the two ends. The germline CDR1 and CDR2 sequences are LNHNV and YYDKDF (reference sequence). CDR3 length: 17 amino acids. The sample belongs to a study of T cell responses to AZD1222 COVID-19 vaccine. Some clones are missing from TCRdb's copy, which holds only in-frame ones; the method was immunoSEQ multiplex PCR. This table has 250,000 to 300,000 clones, about 94% appearing once. Sample: peripheral blood, taken 28 days after the second AZD1222 dose. The source of this sequence is an adult who received the AZD1222 COVID-19 vaccine. The chain carries TRBV15 and TRBJ1-5; a weak D match, TRBD1 (5 bases). The CDR3: CATSRNPGGYSNQPQHF. The CDR3 nucleotides read TGTGCCACCAGCAGGAACCCCGGGGGTTATAGCAATCAGCCCCAGCATTTT.